A selection of T cell receptor beta chains follows, all from one sample in a study of CD8+ T cells in alopecia areata. TCRdb's copy holds only in-frame clones and misses some; the assay was immunoSEQ multiplex PCR. This sample has about 13,000 clones, with 68% found just once. This material consisted of skin, taken at week 4, from a patient treated with tofacitinib. The receptor set was obtained from a human donor with alopecia areata. The CDR3 runs from the conserved cysteine through the conserved F or W. A D gene is named only where the DNA matches it firmly. Part of the rows lack a size; the others show once, few, many or a class for expanded clones.

>NA|TRBJ2-7|NA|TRBV6-6
CASSQDSYEQYF
TGTGCCAGCAGCCAAGACAGCTACGAGCAGTACTTC
>NA|TRBJ1-1|NA|TRBV29-1
CSVEGPFLGEAAFF
TGCAGCGTTGAGGGGCCCTTTCTCGGAGAGGCAGCTTTCTTT
>NA|TRBJ1-1|NA|TRBV7-2
CASSFKGTYTEAFF
TGTGCCAGCAGCTTCAAGGGGACCTACACTGAAGCTTTCTTT
>NA|TRBJ2-7|TRBD1|TRBV29-1
CSVTGTGGVYEQYF
TGCAGCGTTACCGGGACAGGGGGCGTTTACGAGCAGTACTTC
>NA|TRBJ2-3|NA|TRBV9
CASSVAGGHTDTQYF
TGTGCCAGCAGCGTAGCGGGGGGCCACACAGATACGCAGTATTTT
>NA|TRBJ2-5|TRBD2|TRBV5-1
CASRLGTTQETQYF
TGCGCCAGCAGATTGGGGACTACCCAAGAGACCCAGTACTTC
>NA|TRBJ1-1|TRBD1|TRBV7-7
CASSLAATGGPEAFF
TGTGCTAGCAGCTTAGCCGCGACAGGGGGCCCTGAAGCTTTCTTT
>NA|TRBJ2-7|NA|TRBV10-1
CASTTDSSYEQYF
TGCGCCAGCACGACGGATAGCTCCTACGAGCAGTACTTC
>NA|TRBJ1-1|NA|TRBV14
CASSQVGRGTDEAFF
TGTGCCAGCAGCCAGGTTGGCCGAGGGACGGACGAAGCTTTCTTT
>few|TRBJ1-2|NA|TRBV7-6
CASSSWRGGDGYTF
TGTGCCAGCAGCTCCTGGCGGGGCGGAGATGGCTACACCTTC
>NA|TRBJ2-2|NA|TRBV13
CASSLGSAGELFF
TGTGCCAGCAGCTTAGGGTCGGCCGGGGAGCTGTTTTTT
>NA|TRBJ1-1|NA|TRBV4-3
CASSQDRRGNTEAFF
TGCGCCAGCAGCCAAGATCGCCGAGGGAACACTGAAGCTTTCTTT
>NA|TRBJ2-7|TRBD1|TRBV5-1
CASSLGGQDYEQYF
TGCGCCAGCAGCTTGGGGGGACAGGACTACGAGCAGTACTTC
>NA|TRBJ2-5|NA|TRBV9
CASSVDERTEETQYF
TGTGCCAGCAGCGTAGATGAGCGAACGGAAGAGACCCAGTACTTC
>NA|TRBJ2-5|TRBD2|TRBV7-7
CASSSTSQGWGETQYF
TGTGCTAGCAGCTCGACTAGCCAGGGCTGGGGGGAGACCCAGTACTTC
>few|TRBJ1-4|NA|TRBV27
CASPEYRDEKLFF
TGTGCCAGCCCAGAATACAGAGACGAAAAACTGTTTTTT
>few|TRBJ2-3|NA|TRBV6-6
CASSRGTGTDTQYF
TGTGCCAGCAGCAGAGGGACGGGAACAGATACGCAGTATTTT
>NA|TRBJ2-1|TRBD2|TRBV4-2
CASSQGTRTSGDGEQFF
TGTGCCAGCAGCCAAGGGACCCGGACTAGCGGGGACGGTGAGCAGTTCTTC
>NA|TRBJ2-5|NA|TRBV7-7
CASSSRRGGETQYF
TGTGCTAGCAGCTCCCGGAGGGGGGGAGAGACCCAGTACTTC
>NA|TRBJ1-2|TRBD1|TRBV10-2
CASSEPGGGYGYTF
TGCGCCAGCAGTGAACCAGGGGGCGGCTATGGCTACACCTTC
>large|TRBJ2-7|NA|TRBV7-2
CASSLGGGRSYEQYF
TGTGCCAGCAGCTTAGGCGGGGGCCGCTCCTACGAGCAGTACTTC
>NA|TRBJ2-3|TRBD2|TRBV7-2
CASSLFGLAGADTQYF
TGTGCCAGCAGCCTATTCGGACTAGCGGGGGCAGATACGCAGTATTTT
>NA|TRBJ1-1|NA|TRBV4-1
CASSQGGDSMNTEAFF
TGCGCCAGCAGCCAAGGCGGGGACTCCATGAACACTGAAGCTTTCTTT
>few|TRBJ2-7|NA|TRBV7-9
CASSLELTGSYEQYF
TGTGCCAGCAGCTTAGAACTAACAGGCTCCTACGAGCAGTACTTC
>NA|TRBJ1-4|NA|TRBV7-9
CASSLYQGQEKLFF
TGTGCCAGCAGCTTATACCAGGGTCAGGAAAAACTGTTTTTT
>NA|TRBJ2-4|NA|TRBV6-1
CASILDRAKNIQYF
TGTGCCAGCATACTAGATCGGGCCAAAAACATTCAGTACTTC
>NA|TRBJ1-1|NA|TRBV2
CASSEGHGRGSGTEAFF
TGTGCCAGCAGTGAGGGACATGGAAGGGGGTCGGGCACTGAAGCTTTCTTT
>NA|TRBJ2-3|TRBD1|TRBV2
CASSVLPRDRRTDTQYF
TGTGCCAGCAGTGTACTCCCGCGGGACAGGCGCACAGATACGCAGTATTTT
>NA|TRBJ1-2|NA|TRBV27
CASSSSGSSGYTF
TGTGCCAGCTCATCTTCGGGATCGAGTGGCTACACCTTC
>NA|TRBJ2-7|NA|TRBV7-9
CASSLARSSYEQYF
TGTGCCAGCAGCTTAGCCAGGTCTTCCTACGAGCAGTACTTC
>NA|TRBJ2-5|NA|TRBV7-2
CASSPRGETQYF
TGTGCCAGCAGCCCCCGTGGGGAGACCCAGTACTTC